What follows are 2 T cell receptor beta chains derived from one specimen sequenced in a study of blood T cells in healthy people across ages. Through a sample-barcoded 5' primer and a J-beta primer mix, a second PCR was run for roughly 6 to 11 cycles. TCRdb redid the calling of the 5' RACE reads with MiXCR, one entry per CDR3 protein. The data hold around 1,000,000 distinct CDR3 sequences, with under 30% observed a single time. The same data also went into a second study, on T cells of mothers and their children.

What was sequenced was blood. These receptors all come from a girl aged 2 to 10 in good health.

This chain uses TRBV12-3 or TRBV12-4 with TRBJ2-2; unclear D gene. Trimming took off 2 bases at V and 10 bases at J, with 14 bases between the two ends. The CDR3 runs to 14 residues. The CDR3: CASSLIVTLPELFF. For the CDR3, the DNA is TGTGCCAGCAGTTTAATCGTGACCCTTCCGGAGCTGTTTTTT.

The chain recombines TRBV6-6 with TRBJ1-5, with 9 bases aligning to TRBD1. In germline, CDR1 is MNHNY, CDR2 SVGAGI (reference sequence). The trim removed 1 base at V and 5 bases at J, leaving 6 bases unmatched. The CDR3 runs 16 residues. The CDR3 DNA reads as TGTGCCAGCAGTTACTGGGGACAGGGAAGGTATCAGCCCCAGCATTTT. This sequence encodes CASSYWGQGRYQPQHF.